This paragraph reports one T cell receptor (beta chain). What it recognizes is unknown. The germline V gene encodes CDR1 LGHNA and CDR2 YSLEER. This CDR3 is 15 amino acids long. The V end was cut by 3 bases, the J end by 2 bases, with 11 bases between. This sample stems from a study of blood T cells in healthy people across ages. General study points: There were more naive CD4+ cells and higher diversity in long-lived donors than in aged donors. Roughly linear declines in TCR beta diversity per million T cells occurred with age.

The second PCR ran about 6 to 11 cycles with a sample-barcoded 5' primer and J-beta primers. A template-switch adaptor containing 12 random nucleotides labeled each cDNA molecule. Each CDR3 protein is one row after TCRdb ran MiXCR on the 5' RACE reads. The sample contains some 1.8 million distinct CDR3 sequences, approximately 40% of which appear only once. The TCR originated in a human donor in good health. Material: blood. The genes are TRBV4-3 and TRBJ1-5; weak D call: TRBD1 (5 bases). CDR3 loop: CASSQRKQGNQPQHF. Here the CDR3 DNA reads TGCGCCAGCAGCCAGCGAAAACAGGGCAATCAGCCCCAGCATTTT.